A selection of T cell receptor beta chains follows, all from one sample in a study of vaccination effects on CD4 cells after COVID-19. For these TCRs, the target antigens are not known. Sequencing used immunoSEQ multiplex PCR; TCRdb keeps in-frame clones, though not all of them. Among around 50,000 clones listed, around 76% were seen once. The material was CD4+ T cells from PBMCs cultured without peptide, obtained before COVID-19 vaccination. These receptors were obtained from a human donor who had a prior SARS-CoV-2 infection. The CDR3 runs from the conserved cysteine through the conserved F or W. D genes are given only for firm matches. The size of a clone is reported for some rows only, either as once, few or many, or as a class for expanded clones.

clone_size d_call j_call v_call cdr3_nt cdr3_aa
few TRBD2 TRBJ2-7 TRBV4-1 TGCGCCAGCAGCCGAGGGACTAGCGGAACCTACGAGCAGTACTTC CASSRGTSGTYEQYF
NA NA TRBJ2-7 TRBV5-6 TGTGCCAGCAGCTTGCGGGCCTACGAGCAGTACTTC CASSLRAYEQYF
NA NA TRBJ1-2 TRBV7-2 TGTGCCAGCAGCCTCAGAACCTATGGCTACACCTTC CASSLRTYGYTF
NA NA TRBJ1-2 TRBV5-6 TGTGCCAGCAGCGGGGGACTTAACTATGGCTACACCTTC CASSGGLNYGYTF
NA TRBD2 TRBJ2-1 TRBV20-1 TGCAGTGCTAGTTCCCGGACTAGCGGACGATGGGACTACAATGAGCAGTTCTTC CSASSRTSGRWDYNEQFF
NA NA TRBJ2-5 TRBV5-1 TGCGCCAGCAGCTTGGGGGGAATCGAGACCCAGTACTTC CASSLGGIETQYF
few TRBD2 TRBJ2-2 TRBV11-3 TGTGCCAGCAGCTTAAGGGAGGGCCGTGGCGGGGAGCTGTTTTTT CASSLREGRGGELFF
NA NA TRBJ2-7 TRBV7-2 TGTGCCAGCAGCTCCAGGGTATCTGGGGTACGTCGCGAGCAGTACTTC CASSSRVSGVRREQYF
NA NA TRBJ2-2 TRBV7-2 TGTGCCAGCAGCCCCTGGGGCGGGGAGCTGTTTTTT CASSPWGGELFF
NA NA TRBJ1-6 TRBV9 TGTGCCAGCAGCGTCGGCCCTTATAATTCACCCCTCCACTTT CASSVGPYNSPLHF
NA NA TRBJ2-1 TRBV27 TGTGCCAGCAGTTTTGACTACACGTCAAGCTCCTACAATGAGCAGTTCTTC CASSFDYTSSSYNEQFF
NA NA TRBJ1-6 TRBV3-1/TRBV3-2 TGTGCCAGCAGCCTGCGGTTTGCCGGGCGCGAGGGCTCCTATAATTCACCCCTCCACTTT CASSLRFAGREGSYNSPLHF
NA NA TRBJ2-5 TRBV3-1/TRBV3-2 TGTGCCAGCAGCCAAGGGCACCGCGACGACCAGTACTTC CASSQGHRDDQYF
NA NA TRBJ1-5 TRBV5-1 TGCGCCAGCAGCCGAGGACAGATCAATCAGCCCCAGCATTTT CASSRGQINQPQHF
few NA TRBJ2-7 TRBV5-4 TGTGCCAGCAGCTTGGATACAACCTACGAGCAGTACTTC CASSLDTTYEQYF
NA NA TRBJ2-5 TRBV7-6 TGTGCCAGCAGCCCCGGGTCCCAAGAGACCCAGTACTTC CASSPGSQETQYF
NA TRBD1 TRBJ2-7 TRBV6-4 TGTGCCAGCATCAGCGGGACAGGGGACTACGAGCAGTACTTC CASISGTGDYEQYF
NA NA TRBJ2-5 TRBV3-1/TRBV3-2 TGTGCCAGCAGCGTTCGGGGATCCCAAGAGACCCAGTACTTC CASSVRGSQETQYF
NA NA TRBJ2-7 TRBV28 TGTGCCAGCAGTTTACCCGGGAAAACCTACGAGCAGTACTTC CASSLPGKTYEQYF
NA NA TRBJ1-1 TRBV7-9 TGTGCCAGCAGCTTTCTTAGGGAGAACACTGAAGCTTTCTTT CASSFLRENTEAFF
NA NA TRBJ2-7 TRBV6-1 TGTGCCAGCAGTGACGTAGGGTACGAGCAGTACTTC CASSDVGYEQYF
NA NA TRBJ2-3 TRBV19 TGTGCCAGTAGTATGGGGTATTCAGAAGATACGCAGTATTTT CASSMGYSEDTQYF
once TRBD2 TRBJ2-2 TRBV27 TGTGCCAGCAGTTTGAGAGCGGGAGGTGTCGGGGAGCTGTTTTTT CASSLRAGGVGELFF
NA NA TRBJ2-7 TRBV28 TGTGCCAGCAGTCTCTTTGGAGGGGATTACGAGCAGTACTTC CASSLFGGDYEQYF
once NA TRBJ1-1 TRBV3-1/TRBV3-2 TGTGCCAGCAGCCTTCGGGACACATTCATGAACACTGAAGCTTTCTTT CASSLRDTFMNTEAFF
NA NA TRBJ1-6 TRBV28 TGTGCCAGCACCCCAGCCGGACAAAGGGCGGGACCCCTCCACTTT CASTPAGQRAGPLHF
NA NA TRBJ2-5 TRBV6-2/TRBV6-3 TGTGCCAGCAGTTTCCCACAAGAGACCCAGTACTTC CASSFPQETQYF
NA NA TRBJ2-2 TRBV5-6 TGTGCCAGCAGTGCTTATCCGGAAAGGAACACCGGGGAGCTGTTTTTT CASSAYPERNTGELFF
NA NA TRBJ1-4 TRBV7-2 TGTGCCAGCAGCGTCAGGGGTGAAAAACTGTTTTTT CASSVRGEKLFF
NA NA TRBJ1-1 TRBV20-1 TGCAGTGCTAGTGACAGATGGACGAACACTGAAGCTTTCTTT CSASDRWTNTEAFF
NA NA TRBJ1-5 TRBV4-3 TGCGCCAGCAGCCAACTAAGGGATCAGCCCCAGCATTTT CASSQLRDQPQHF
NA TRBD2 TRBJ2-3 TRBV5-1 TGCGCCAGCAGGAGGACTAGCGGCACAGATACGCAGTATTTT CASRRTSGTDTQYF